These 30 T cell receptor beta chains came from one sample sequenced in a study of CD8 T cell repertoires and HIV-1 epitope variants. For these receptors, no antigen is known. Assay used: immunoSEQ multiplex PCR; TCRdb lists only in-frame clones, some missing. The sample carries about 5,600 clones, about 60% recorded once. Sequences were obtained from cultured CD8+ T cells derived from PBMCs. These receptors originate from a male donor with HIV.

This clone was seen a handful of times. This chain uses TRBV5-1 with TRBJ1-2; D uncertain. The CDR3 runs 14 residues. Trimming left V 8 bases short and J 5 bases short, with 19 bases between. Germline lookup yields CDR1 SGHRS and CDR2 YFSETQ. CDR3 loop: CASKPWSEGYGYTF. For the CDR3, the DNA is TGCGCCAGTAAGCCATGGTCCGAAGGATATGGCTACACCTTC.

The J gene is TRBJ2-2, the V gene TRBV9; D is unclear. Trimming left V 4 bases short and J 1 base short, with 11 bases between. CDR3 length: 15 residues. Germline-derived CDR1 and CDR2 are SGDLS and YYNGEE. The CDR3 DNA sequence: TGTGCCAGCAGCCTTCCGACTCAGAACACCGGGGAGCTGTTTTTT. Translation gives CASSLPTQNTGELFF.

This clone occurred a few times. V gene TRBV7-2 combines with J gene TRBJ2-1; D is perhaps TRBD1 (6 bases). V dropped 2 bases and J dropped 7 bases, with 9 bases sitting between them. Germline loops: CDR1 SGHTA, CDR2 FQGNSA. CDR3 length: 13 amino acids. CDR3 residues: CASSLSTGNEQFF. The DNA of the CDR3 is TGTGCCAGCAGCTTAAGCACAGGGAATGAGCAGTTCTTC.

Within the sample, this clone is medium-sized. The V call is TRBV7-2, the J call TRBJ1-2; D is possibly TRBD1 (6 bases). This CDR3 is built from 14 residues. Trimming took 2 bases from V and 8 from J, leaving 15 bases between them. Germline-derived CDR1 and CDR2 are SGHTA and FQGNSA. The CDR3 DNA reads TGTGCCAGCAGCTTACAGGTGCCAGGGGAAGGCTACACCTTC. Protein: CASSLQVPGEGYTF. Looking up the rest from reference TRBV7-2 and TRBJ1-2 gives the full variable domain: GAGVSQSPSNKVTEKGKDVELRCDPISGHTALYWYRQSLGQGLEFLIYFQGNSAPDKSGLPSDRFSAERTGGSVSTLTIQRTQQEDSAVYLCASSLQVPGEGYTFGSGTRLTVV.

The chain couples TRBV27 to TRBJ2-7, with D possibly TRBD2 on 6 matching bases. The V end lost 5 bases, the J end lost 3 bases, and 11 bases lay between the germline ends. The CDR3 loop spans 13 amino acids. CDR1 is MNHEY, CDR2 SMNVEV, per germline (reference sequence). CDR3 nucleotide sequence: TGTGCCAGCAGTCCCCGGGGAGGCTACGAGCAGTACTTC. Translation: CASSPRGGYEQYF.

The V call is TRBV9, the J call TRBJ2-3, with no clear D. The CDR3 consists of 13 residues. The V gene lost 0 bases and the J gene lost 2 bases, with 4 bases spanning the gap. CDR1 and CDR2 (germline): SGDLS, YYNGEE. CDR3 region: CASSVDPTDTQYF. The CDR3 DNA reads TGTGCCAGCAGCGTAGACCCCACAGATACGCAGTATTTT.

This clone was found once. V and J are TRBV7-6 and TRBJ2-7; 9 bases align to TRBD1. V lost 8 bases, J lost 7 bases, and 9 bases stayed unmatched. This CDR3 region has 13 residues. Germline V gene sequence: CDR1 SGHVS, CDR2 FNYEAQ. CDR3 coding DNA: TGTGCCAGCCGACCGGGACAGGGTTCTGAGCAGTACTTC. Translated: CASRPGQGSEQYF.

The genes are TRBV28 and TRBJ2-1, with 7 nucleotides matching TRBD1. Germline V gene lookup returns CDR1 MDHEN and CDR2 SYDVKM. With 5 bases clipped from V and 0 bases from J, the junction kept 13 bases outside the gene matches. CDR3 size: 18 residues. The CDR3 here is CASSPRGQWKLSYNEQFF. The CDR3 DNA reads TGTGCCAGCAGTCCTAGGGGACAGTGGAAGCTCTCCTACAATGAGCAGTTCTTC. Full variable domain (remainder filled in from reference TRBV28 and TRBJ2-1): DVKVTQSSRYLVKRTGEKVFLECVQDMDHENMFWYRQDPGLGLRLIYFSYDVKMKEKGDIPEGYSVSREKKERFSLILESASTNQTSMYLCASSPRGQWKLSYNEQFFGPGTRLTVL.

By sample fraction, this clone is medium-sized. V gene TRBV28 combines with J gene TRBJ2-7; 8 nucleotides align to TRBD2. J was trimmed by 6 bases and V by 5 bases; bases with no gene match: 9. CDR1 and CDR2 from the germline V gene are MDHEN and SYDVKM. The CDR3 consists of 14 residues. The CDR3 reads CASSPEAGVSEQYF. In DNA form, the CDR3 reads TGTGCCAGCAGTCCGGAAGCGGGAGTAAGCGAGCAGTACTTC.

By sample fraction, this clone is medium-sized. The CDR3 DNA is TGTGCCAGTAGTATTAGAGGATCCACCGGGGAGCTGTTTTTT. Translated: CASSIRGSTGELFF. The chain uses TRBV19 and TRBJ2-2, with no clear D. Trimming left V 3 bases short and J 4 bases short, with 9 bases between. Germline-derived CDR1 and CDR2 are LNHDA and SQIVND (reference sequence). The length of the CDR3 is 14 residues.

The rearrangement links TRBV10-2 to TRBJ2-3; D is uncertain. The CDR3 loop spans 15 amino acids. Per the germline V gene, CDR1 is WSHSY and CDR2 is SAAADI. Trimming cost V 3 bases and J 3 bases, with 13 bases left between them. The CDR3 here is CASSEPRAATDTQYF. The CDR3, as DNA: TGCGCCAGCAGTGAACCTAGGGCGGCAACAGATACGCAGTATTTT.

The chain is built from TRBV28 and TRBJ1-1; D uncertain. V lost 6 bases, J lost 0 bases, and 17 bases lay in between. Germline CDR1 MDHEN, CDR2 SYDVKM. This CDR3 has 16 amino acids. CDR3 nucleotides: TGTGCCAGCAGGACTTTATATGGCAGGCTGAACACTGAAGCTTTCTTT. Translation gives CASRTLYGRLNTEAFF.

The table lists this clone with a few counts. The rearrangement links TRBV2 to TRBJ2-3, with D perhaps matching TRBD2 (5 bases). CDR1 SNHLY and CDR2 FYNNEI come from the germline V gene. Trimming shortened V by 7 bases and J by 8 bases, and 10 bases separated the two germline ends. The CDR3 consists of 11 residues. The CDR3: CASNWESTQYF. Here the CDR3 DNA reads TGTGCCAGCAATTGGGAGTCTACGCAGTATTTT.

The chain uses TRBV9 and TRBJ1-1; 8 nucleotides match TRBD1. There are 12 residues in the CDR3. Germline CDR1 and CDR2: SGDLS and YYNGEE. V was pared by 5 bases and J by 11 bases, with 8 bases of the junction left unmatched. CDR3 protein: CASRELQGGAFF. The CDR3 nucleotides are TGTGCCAGCAGGGAACTACAGGGGGGGGCTTTCTTT.

The CDR3 DNA is TGCGCCAGCAGCCTAGGACAGGGGGGACAAGCTTTCTTT. Protein sequence: CASSLGQGGQAFF. The V gene is TRBV4-1, the J gene TRBJ1-1; 10 bases agree with TRBD1. CDR1 and CDR2 from the germline V gene are MGHRA and YSYEKL. The V segment lost 4 bases and the J segment 9 bases; nucleotides outside the gene matches: 5. This CDR3 is 13 amino acids long.

V and J are TRBV6-6 and TRBJ2-7, with 8 bases fitting TRBD1. The CDR3 contains 14 residues. Germline CDR1 and CDR2: MNHNY and SVGAGI (reference sequence). J was trimmed by 3 bases and V by 4 bases; bases with no gene match: 5. The CDR3 loop reads CASSSGTGGYEQYF. In DNA form, the CDR3 reads TGTGCCAGCAGTTCTGGGACAGGTGGCTACGAGCAGTACTTC.

The chain carries TRBV15 and TRBJ2-1; D possibly uses TRBD1 or TRBD2 (5 bases each). Germline V gene sequence: CDR1 LNHNV, CDR2 YYDKDF (reference sequence). Trimming removed 6 bases from V and 11 bases from J, with 17 bases in between. The CDR3 loop spans 13 amino acids. The CDR3 bases are TGTGCCACCAGGGGGGAAGGGGCAGTGCAGCAGTTCTTC. Protein: CATRGEGAVQQFF.

This clone was observed a single time. This rearrangement joins TRBV4-3 to TRBJ1-2; weak D call: TRBD1 (5 bases). Looked up from germline, CDR1 is LGHNA and CDR2 is YSLEER. V was shortened by 0 bases and J by 4 bases, with 15 bases between the two germline ends. This CDR3 is 16 amino acids long. The CDR3 nucleotides read TGCGCCAGCAGCCAAGATTTAGCAGCAGGGCCCTATGGCTACACCTTC. Encoded protein: CASSQDLAAGPYGYTF.

This clone was recorded a few times. The chain employs TRBV27 and TRBJ2-2; D possibly corresponds to TRBD2 (5 bases). Trimming took off 5 bases at V and 3 bases at J, with 16 bases between the two ends. The CDR3 is 16 amino acids. Germline V gene lookup returns CDR1 MNHEY and CDR2 SMNVEV (reference sequence). The CDR3 is CASSHGLSAYTGELFF. The CDR3 region has the DNA TGTGCCAGCAGTCATGGACTTTCAGCCTACACCGGGGAGCTGTTTTTT.

The CDR3 bases are TGTGCCAGCGCGTCCGGGACAGGGGATAAAAACATTCAGTACTTC. Its translation: CASASGTGDKNIQYF. The V and J genes are TRBV28 and TRBJ2-4, with TRBD1 identical over 10 bases. Germline loops: CDR1 MDHEN, CDR2 SYDVKM. The CDR3 runs to 15 residues. Unmatched junction bases numbered 8, after V lost 8 bases and J lost 4 bases.

This rearrangement joins TRBV4-2 to TRBJ2-7; D may correspond to TRBD1 or TRBD2 (5 bases each). The CDR3 runs 13 residues. Germline V CDR1 and CDR2: LGHNA, YNFKEQ. V dropped 6 bases and J dropped 5 bases, with 14 bases sitting between them. CDR3 nucleotide sequence: TGTGCCAGCAGGGCCGGGACGGAGAACGAGCAGTACTTC. Protein product: CASRAGTENEQYF.

In its sample, this clone was seen a few times. V and J are TRBV11-2 and TRBJ2-7; D not certain. The CDR3 consists of 15 residues. Germline values: CDR1 SGHAT, CDR2 FQNNGV. V lost 0 bases to trimming and J lost 2 bases, with 11 bases between them. The CDR3, as DNA: TGTGCCAGCAGCTTAGAAGCCGGGCTCGCCTACGAGCAGTACTTC. This translates into CASSLEAGLAYEQYF.

CDR3 loop: CAWALLGAPDTQYF. The CDR3 bases are TGTGCCTGGGCTTTATTGGGGGCCCCGGATACGCAGTATTTT. The gene calls are TRBV30 and TRBJ2-3; a possible D gene is TRBD1 (6 bases). V dropped 5 bases and J dropped 6 bases, with 18 bases sitting between them. This CDR3 comprises 14 residues. CDR1 and CDR2 (germline): GTSNPN, SVGIG (reference sequence).

This clone was detected a few times. The chain couples TRBV19 to TRBJ2-7; 10 positions match TRBD1. V was clipped by 6 bases and J by 5 bases; unmatched bases: 10. Germline V gene data show CDR1 as LNHDA and CDR2 as SQIVND (reference sequence). CDR3 length: 15 residues. The CDR3 protein is CASSRSGTGVDEQYF. The CDR3 DNA reads as TGTGCCAGTAGCCGATCCGGGACAGGGGTCGACGAGCAGTACTTC.

The rearrangement uses TRBV28 and TRBJ2-7; 11 nucleotides align to TRBD1. J lost 2 bases, V lost 6 bases, and 6 bases had no gene match. The germline V gene encodes CDR1 MDHEN and CDR2 SYDVKM. This CDR3 spans 15 amino acids. CDR3 residues: CASRGTGGRTYEQYF. CDR3 coding DNA: TGTGCCAGCAGGGGGACAGGGGGAAGAACCTACGAGCAGTACTTC.

This clone was counted once. This rearrangement joins TRBV28 to TRBJ2-3; no reliable D call. The germline V gene has CDR1 MDHEN and CDR2 SYDVKM. The CDR3 consists of 15 residues. Trimming stripped 7 bases from V and 0 bases from J, with 14 bases between. DNA for the CDR3: TGTGCCAGCATTAACGAGGTCCCAAGCACAGATACGCAGTATTTT. Translation: CASINEVPSTDTQYF.

The chain recombines TRBV28 with TRBJ2-7; 13 nucleotides align to TRBD2. With V trimmed by 4 bases and J by 6 bases, 15 bases remained unmatched. The germline gives CDR1 MDHEN, CDR2 SYDVKM. CDR3 length: 18 amino acids. The CDR3 protein is CASSWTSGRLPLFSEQYF. The CDR3 region has the DNA TGTGCCAGCAGTTGGACTAGCGGGAGACTCCCCTTGTTTTCCGAGCAGTACTTC.

The chain is built from TRBV5-1 and TRBJ1-4, with D possibly matching TRBD1 (5 bases). This CDR3 is 15 amino acids long. V dropped 0 bases and J dropped 8 bases, with 14 bases sitting between them. The germline V gene has CDR1 SGHRS and CDR2 YFSETQ. CDR3 loop: CASSLAQGREEKLFF. The CDR3 DNA sequence: TGCGCCAGCAGCTTGGCCCAGGGTCGGGAAGAAAAACTGTTTTTT. Complete variable domain (other parts from reference TRBV5-1 and TRBJ1-4): KAGVTQTPRYLIKTRGQQVTLSCSPISGHRSVSWYQQTPGQGLQFLFEYFSETQRNKGNFPGRFSGRQFSNSRSEMNVSTLELGDSALYLCASSLAQGREEKLFFGSGTQLSVL.

The CDR3 region has the DNA TGTGCCATCTTCGGGACAGACAGCTCTGGGGCCAACGTCCTGACTTTC. As protein: CAIFGTDSSGANVLTF. The rearrangement joins TRBV10-3 to TRBJ2-6; TRBD1 matches 7 bases. V was clipped by 8 bases and J by 0 bases; unmatched bases: 7. The length of the CDR3 is 16 residues. Germline V CDR1 and CDR2: ENHRY, SYGVKD.

V gene TRBV5-6 combines with J gene TRBJ2-2; 10 bases match TRBD1. Germline V gene lookup returns CDR1 SGHDT and CDR2 YYEEEE. The CDR3 loop spans 16 amino acids. With V trimmed by 2 bases and J by 4 bases, 5 bases remained unmatched. The CDR3 is CASSFGTGDITGELFF. Here the CDR3 DNA reads TGTGCCAGCAGCTTTGGGACAGGGGATATCACCGGGGAGCTGTTTTTT.